The 22 T cell receptor beta chains below all came from one sample that was sequenced in a study of CD8+ T cells in alopecia areata. Extraction and reverse transcription of RNA yielded cDNA as the sequencing template. Generated by immunoSEQ multiplex PCR, the TCRdb table keeps only in-frame clones and is missing some. The sample carries some 170,000 clones, less than 75% recorded once. The source was CD8+ T cells sorted from blood, collected at week 0. The source is a human donor with alopecia areata.

The count of this clone is one. The rearrangement uses TRBV7-8 and TRBJ1-5; 8 nucleotides align to TRBD1. V dropped 5 bases and J dropped 6; count of bases not matched to a gene: 6. CDR1 is SGHVS and CDR2 is FQNEAQ in the germline V gene. The CDR3 has 14 amino acids. CDR3 sequence reads: CASSPIQGGQPQHF. CDR3 coding DNA: TGTGCCAGCAGCCCGATACAGGGGGGTCAGCCCCAGCATTTT. Supplemented by reference TRBV7-8 and TRBJ1-5, the full variable domain reads GAGVSQSPRYKVAKRGQDVALRCDPISGHVSLFWYQQALGQGPEFLTYFQNEAQLDKSGLPSDRFFAERPEGSVSTLKIQRTQQEDSAVYLCASSPIQGGQPQHFGDGTRLSIL.

This chain links TRBV14 with TRBJ2-3; D gene unclear. The CDR3 is 15 amino acids. V was shortened by 4 bases and J by 3 bases, with 14 bases between the two germline ends. Germline CDR1 and CDR2: SGHDN and FVKESK. The CDR3 loop reads CASSPTRRRTDTQYF. CDR3 DNA sequence: TGTGCCAGCAGCCCCACAAGGCGGCGGACAGATACGCAGTATTTT.

The rearrangement links TRBV30 to TRBJ2-5; 11 bases fit TRBD2. The germline CDR1 and CDR2 sequences are GTSNPN and SVGIG (reference sequence). Losses at the gene ends were 5 bases for V and 2 bases for J; bases not matched to a gene: 10. The CDR3 has 16 amino acids. In DNA form, the CDR3 reads TGTGCCTGGGCGGGACTAGCGGTTGGGGGGCAAGAGACCCAGTACTTC. It is translated as CAWAGLAVGGQETQYF.

J is TRBJ1-2 and V is TRBV9; D may be TRBD1 (5 bases). V was pared by 9 bases and J by 3 bases, with 12 bases between. The length of the CDR3 is 12 residues. The germline V gene has CDR1 SGDLS and CDR2 YYNGEE. The CDR3 region is CATTSGDYGYTF. The DNA for the CDR3 is TGTGCCACCACCTCGGGGGACTATGGCTACACCTTC.

This chain uses TRBV5-1 with TRBJ2-7; no clear D gene. V gave up 4 bases and J gave up 7 bases, with 24 bases separating them. From germline, CDR1 is SGHRS and CDR2 YFSETQ. The CDR3 contains 16 residues. Here the CDR3 reads CASSARTEPRVREQYF. As DNA, the CDR3 is TGCGCCAGCAGCGCCCGGACGGAGCCCCGTGTGCGGGAGCAGTACTTC.

CDR3 loop: CATSIGTGTGVAGELFF. DNA of the CDR3: TGTGCCACCAGCATAGGAACCGGGACAGGGGTAGCCGGGGAGCTGTTTTTT. V gene TRBV15 combines with J gene TRBJ2-2; 10 bases match TRBD1. In germline, CDR1 is LNHNV, CDR2 YYDKDF (reference sequence). The CDR3 sequence is 17 residues long. Trimming took 4 bases from V and 6 from J; bases not matched to a gene: 11.

The chain recombines TRBV23-1 with TRBJ1-6; D remains ambiguous. TRBV23-1 is designated an ORF whose function remains uncertain. This CDR3 is built from 16 residues. V dropped 0 bases and J dropped 8 bases, with 14 bases sitting between them. In DNA, the CDR3 is TGCGCCAGCAGTCAATCTTTTACGATCTGGGATTCACCCCTCCACTTT. Protein sequence: CASSQSFTIWDSPLHF.

This chain's CDR3 is CASSSGGSGELFF. The CDR3 DNA is TGTGCCAGCAGCTCAGGGGGCTCCGGGGAGCTGTTTTTT. This chain links TRBV7-9 with TRBJ2-2, with 8 bases lining up with TRBD1. This CDR3 has 13 residues. The germline gives CDR1 SEHNR, CDR2 FQNEAQ (reference sequence). V gave up 4 bases and J gave up 6 bases; unmatched junction bases: 1.

The chain uses TRBV7-9 and TRBJ2-4; 9 bases are a match to TRBD2. Germline trimming cut 4 bases from V and 0 bases from J; bases unmatched to any gene: 7. Germline V CDR1 and CDR2: SEHNR, FQNEAQ (reference sequence). The length of the CDR3 is 17 residues. CDR3 in DNA: TGTGCCAGCAGCTACGGTCTAGCGGGACTAGCCAAAAACATTCAGTACTTC. It specifies CASSYGLAGLAKNIQYF.

V gene TRBV7-9 combines with J gene TRBJ2-5; TRBD1 might be the D (5 bases). Germline V CDR1 and CDR2: SEHNR, FQNEAQ (reference sequence). The CDR3 length is 14 residues. The V end lost 7 bases, the J end lost 4 bases, and 16 bases lay between the germline ends. Written as DNA, the CDR3 is TGTGCCAGCACGACCTCAGGGAAGAGAGAGACCCAGTACTTC. Translation: CASTTSGKRETQYF.

The DNA for the CDR3 is TGTGCCAGCAGCTTATCAGGGGATCGTGGCTACACCTTC. It specifies CASSLSGDRGYTF. The gene calls are TRBV7-2 and TRBJ1-2; tentative D call: TRBD1 (6 bases). V was cut by 2 bases and J by 7 bases, with 11 bases left in between. CDR3 length: 13 residues. Germline lookup yields CDR1 SGHTA and CDR2 FQGNSA.

The CDR3 loop reads CASSWRDRGSGANVLTF. DNA for the CDR3: TGCGCCAGCAGCTGGAGGGACAGGGGCTCTGGGGCCAACGTCCTGACTTTC. The genes are TRBV5-1 and TRBJ2-6, with 10 nucleotides matching TRBD1. J lost 0 bases, V lost 3 bases, and 3 bases had no gene match. The CDR3 runs to 17 residues. CDR1 and CDR2 (germline): SGHRS, YFSETQ.

A few counts support this clone. The CDR3 loop reads CASSSSLRQGDNSPLHF. The CDR3, as DNA: TGTGCCAGCAGCTCCTCGCTCCGACAGGGGGATAATTCACCCCTCCACTTT. The V and J genes are TRBV7-9 and TRBJ1-6; 9 bases match TRBD1. This CDR3 region has 17 residues. Germline V gene data show CDR1 as SEHNR and CDR2 as FQNEAQ (reference sequence). The J segment lost 5 bases and the V segment lost 4 bases, leaving 9 bases of the junction unmatched.

This clone was found many times. V and J are TRBV6-6 and TRBJ2-5; D may be TRBD2 (6 bases). Per germline, CDR1 MNHNY and CDR2 SVGAGI (reference sequence). The CDR3 runs 14 residues. The V gene lost 5 bases and the J gene lost 4 bases, with 14 bases spanning the gap. The CDR3 loop is CASSNGGWGETQYF. As DNA, the CDR3 is TGTGCCAGCAGTAACGGGGGATGGGGAGAGACCCAGTACTTC.

In this sample, this clone turned up a few times. The V gene is TRBV27, the J gene TRBJ2-4; the match to TRBD1 covers 8 bases. V shed 3 bases and J 2 bases; nucleotides not matched to a gene: 3. Germline values: CDR1 MNHEY, CDR2 SMNVEV (reference sequence). The CDR3 length is 15 residues. The CDR3 spells CASSLAGGSKNIQYF. The CDR3 DNA sequence: TGTGCCAGCAGTTTGGCAGGGGGCTCCAAAAACATTCAGTACTTC.

The chain links TRBV6-5 to TRBJ2-4; the match to TRBD1 covers 8 bases. The CDR3 sequence is 13 residues long. Germline V gene lookup returns CDR1 MNHEY and CDR2 SVGAGI. With V trimmed by 0 bases and J by 14 bases, 6 bases remained unmatched. CDR3 protein: CASSYSSTGVKYF. CDR3 nucleotide sequence: TGTGCCAGCAGTTACTCTTCGACAGGGGTTAAGTACTTC.

V is TRBV6-6 and J is TRBJ1-2; a weak D match, TRBD1 (6 bases). The CDR3 has 9 residues. V lost 11 bases and J 13 bases, leaving 14 bases between the germline ends. The germline V gene has CDR1 MNHNY and CDR2 SVGAGI (reference sequence). In nucleotides, the CDR3 is TGTGCCGCGGGGGGCGGATCCACCTTC. Translated, it gives CAAGGGSTF.

CDR3 sequence: CASSTGGVEQFF. In DNA, the CDR3 is TGTGCCAGTAGTACAGGGGGTGTTGAGCAGTTCTTC. The chain combines TRBV19 with TRBJ2-1; 7 positions agree with TRBD1. CDR3 size: 12 residues. Germline CDR1 reads LNHDA; CDR2 reads SQIVND (reference sequence). Trimming took 4 bases from V and 9 from J; bases not matched to a gene: 3. The whole variable domain, remainder taken from reference TRBV19 and TRBJ2-1, is DGGITQSPKYLFRKEGQNVTLSCEQNLNHDAMYWYRQDPGQGLRLIYYSQIVNDFQKGDIAEGYSVSREKKESFPLTVTSAQKNPTAFYLCASSTGGVEQFFGPGTRLTVL.

The genes are TRBV5-1 and TRBJ2-5; D gene ambiguous. With 4 bases removed from V and 4 bases from J, the gap between germline ends came to 8 bases. CDR3 length: 12 residues. CDR1 and CDR2 from the germline V gene are SGHRS and YFSETQ. CDR3: CASSPLGETQYF. The CDR3 DNA is TGCGCCAGCAGCCCCCTCGGAGAGACCCAGTACTTC.

The J gene is TRBJ1-1, the V gene TRBV14, with 8 bases fitting TRBD1. Germline V lookup: CDR1 SGHDN, CDR2 FVKESK. This CDR3 spans 16 amino acids. With V trimmed by 2 bases and J by 1 base, 6 bases remained unmatched. The CDR3 DNA reads as TGTGCCAGCAGCCAATTTCAGGGGGCGAAGAACACTGAAGCTTTCTTT. This encodes CASSQFQGAKNTEAFF.

J is TRBJ2-3 and V is TRBV2, with D tentatively TRBD2 (6 bases). This CDR3 spans 14 amino acids. CDR1 SNHLY and CDR2 FYNNEI come from the germline V gene. Trimming cost V 6 bases and J 4 bases, with 14 bases left between them. As DNA, the CDR3 is TGTGCCAGCAGGGGGACTCTTGGCGCAGATACGCAGTATTTT. Translated: CASRGTLGADTQYF.

The chain joins TRBV30 to TRBJ1-1; no definite D call. Per the germline V gene, CDR1 is GTSNPN and CDR2 is SVGIG (reference sequence). The V end lost 0 bases, the J end lost 1 base, and 9 bases lay between the germline ends. The CDR3 has 14 residues. The CDR3: CAWSVLQENTEAFF. CDR3 DNA: TGTGCCTGGAGTGTACTCCAGGAGAACACTGAAGCTTTCTTT.